What follows is one T cell receptor (beta chain) and its context. Repertoires were generated with immunoSEQ multiplex PCR, while TCRdb's copy carries only in-frame clones and drops some. The sample yields 100,000 or so clones, 82% seen once. This sample is part of a study of T cell responses to AZD1222 COVID-19 vaccine. The trim removed 2 bases at V and 7 bases at J, leaving 1 base unmatched. Germline V gene data show CDR1 as MGHRA and CDR2 as YSYEKL. The length of the CDR3 is 13 residues. This rearrangement joins TRBV4-1 to TRBJ1-4, with TRBD1 identical over 7 bases. The sample in question was peripheral blood, obtained on day 0 of AZD1222 vaccination. The TCR sequence derives from an adult in good health. In DNA, the CDR3 is TGCGCCAGCAGCCAAAACAGGGGTGAAAAACTGTTTTTT. This codes for CASSQNRGEKLFF.